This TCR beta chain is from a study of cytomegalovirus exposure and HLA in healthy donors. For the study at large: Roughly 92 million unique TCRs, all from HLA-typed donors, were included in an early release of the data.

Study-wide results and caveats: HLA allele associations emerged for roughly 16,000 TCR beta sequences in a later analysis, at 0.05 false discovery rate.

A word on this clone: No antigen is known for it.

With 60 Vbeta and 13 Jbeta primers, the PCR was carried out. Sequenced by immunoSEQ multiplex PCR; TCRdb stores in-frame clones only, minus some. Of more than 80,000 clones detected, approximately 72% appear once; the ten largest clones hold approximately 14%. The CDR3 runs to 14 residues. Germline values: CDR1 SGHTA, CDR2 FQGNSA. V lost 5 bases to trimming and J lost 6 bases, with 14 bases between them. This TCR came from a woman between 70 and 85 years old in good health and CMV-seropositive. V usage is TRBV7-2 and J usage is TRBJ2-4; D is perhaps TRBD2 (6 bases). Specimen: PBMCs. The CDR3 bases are TGTGCCAGCAGCCCCCGTGGAGGGCGAAACATTCAGTACTTC. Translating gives CASSPRGGRNIQYF.